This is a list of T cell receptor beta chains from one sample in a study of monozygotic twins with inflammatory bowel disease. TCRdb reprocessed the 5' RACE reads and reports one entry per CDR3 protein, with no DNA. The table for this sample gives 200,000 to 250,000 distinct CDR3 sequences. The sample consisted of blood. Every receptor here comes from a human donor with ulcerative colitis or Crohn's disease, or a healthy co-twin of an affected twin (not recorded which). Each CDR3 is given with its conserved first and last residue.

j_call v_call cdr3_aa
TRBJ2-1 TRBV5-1 CASSLGAASYNEQFF
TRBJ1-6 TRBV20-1 CSATLRDRDYSPLHF
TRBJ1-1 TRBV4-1 CASKSGKNTEAFF
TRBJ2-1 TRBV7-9 CASSLDSSEQFF
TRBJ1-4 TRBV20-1 CSAPGQDEKLFF
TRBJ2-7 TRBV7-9 CASSNRAHFYEQYF
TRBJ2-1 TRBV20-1 CSASGWAAEQFF
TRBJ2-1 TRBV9 CASSAAIGSYNEQFF
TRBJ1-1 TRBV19 CASSMGQVMNTEAFF
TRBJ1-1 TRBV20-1 CSATRPGTVLNTEAFF
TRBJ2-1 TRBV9 CASSVGGLAGGEQFF